These T cell receptor beta chains were read from a single sample in a study of T cell changes during pregnancy in multiple sclerosis. The data were produced by immunoSEQ multiplex PCR, yet TCRdb's version contains in-frame clones alone and is incomplete. The sample records about 80,000 clones, about 93% being singletons. The sequencing used peripheral blood, collected in the second trimester of pregnancy. All receptors come from a female donor in good health, enrolled as a control in a pregnancy study. CDR3s include the opening cysteine and the closing phenylalanine or tryptophan. D genes are given only for firm matches. Clone size is not always given. Where it is, it says once, few, many or a class for expanded clones.

D gene	V gene	clone size	J gene	CDR3 DNA	CDR3 protein
NA	TRBV28	NA	TRBJ1-1	TGTGCCAGCAGTCTCGTGAACACTGAAGCTTTCTTT	CASSLVNTEAFF
TRBD1	TRBV2	NA	TRBJ2-7	TGTGCCAGCAGTGACGAGCGACAGGGCACGGCAAAGTACTTC	CASSDERQGTAKYF
TRBD1	TRBV28	NA	TRBJ1-2	TGTGCCAGCACCCTAGGGGGACAGTACTATGGCTACACCTTC	CASTLGGQYYGYTF
TRBD1	TRBV5-1	once	TRBJ1-4	TGCGCCAGCAGCTTGAAGGGACAGCTATATTCAACTAATGAAAAACTGTTTTTT	CASSLKGQLYSTNEKLFF
NA	TRBV5-1	NA	TRBJ2-3	TGCGCCAGCAGCTTGCTTCGGGGAAAGGTAACAGATACGCAGTATTTT	CASSLLRGKVTDTQYF
TRBD2	TRBV19	NA	TRBJ2-7	TGTGCCAGTAGCCGAGGGACTAGCGTTAACGAGCAGTACTTC	CASSRGTSVNEQYF
NA	TRBV28	NA	TRBJ2-7	TGTGCCACCGTACCTAGTCGTCGCTCCTACGAGCAGTACTTC	CATVPSRRSYEQYF
NA	TRBV6-1	NA	TRBJ1-2	TGTGCCAGCAAGTCGGTGGAGGTCTATGGCTACACCTTC	CASKSVEVYGYTF
NA	TRBV11-2	NA	TRBJ2-7	TGTGCCAGCAGCTCGGGGATTTCCTACGAGCAGTACTTC	CASSSGISYEQYF
TRBD2	TRBV5-1	NA	TRBJ2-7	TGCGCCAGCAGCTTGATGGGCGCGGGGGAAGAGCAGTACTTC	CASSLMGAGEEQYF